The rows below give T cell receptor beta chains drawn from one sample of a study of CD8+ T cells in alopecia areata. Clones were sequenced by immunoSEQ multiplex PCR, and TCRdb holds only the in-frame ones, with some missing. Of around 190,000 clones listed, about 56% are singletons. Sequenced: CD8+ T cells sorted from blood. These receptors were collected from a human donor in good health. CDR3s include the opening cysteine and the closing phenylalanine or tryptophan. A D gene is named only where the DNA matches it firmly. The size of a clone is reported for some rows only, either as once, few or many, or as a class for expanded clones.

length,size,D,V,J,DNA,CDR3
15,NA,TRBD1,TRBV15,TRBJ1-1,TGTGCCACCAGCCTTCACAGGGGGCGAGAGACTGAAGCTTTCTTT,CATSLHRGRETEAFF
14,NA,TRBD2,TRBV5-7,TRBJ2-1,TGTGCCAGCAGCCCTGGGGGGGACGGCAATGAGCAGTTCTTC,CASSPGGDGNEQFF
15,NA,TRBD1,TRBV4-1,TRBJ1-2,TGCGCCAGCAGCCCCGAACCGTCCAGGGGGGCGGGCTACACCTTC,CASSPEPSRGAGYTF
14,NA,NA,TRBV4-1,TRBJ1-1,TGCGCCAGCAGCCAAGGCAGGGCCTTCACTGAAGCTTTCTTT,CASSQGRAFTEAFF
12,NA,NA,TRBV11-2,TRBJ2-7,TGTGCCAGCAGCCCAGGGTCGGCGGTGCAGTACTTC,CASSPGSAVQYF
14,NA,NA,TRBV4-1,TRBJ1-5,TGCGCCAGCAGCCTTCCAGGGGTCTGGCAGCCCCAGCATTTT,CASSLPGVWQPQHF
14,NA,NA,TRBV29-1,TRBJ2-3,TGCAGCGCAGTCCTTACGGGGGGCTCAGATACGCAGTATTTT,CSAVLTGGSDTQYF
15,NA,NA,TRBV30,TRBJ2-7,TGTGCCTGGACCGGAATGGCAGCGGATCCCTACGAGCAGTACTTC,CAWTGMAADPYEQYF
14,NA,TRBD1,TRBV11-1,TRBJ1-1,TGTGCCAGCAGCCGCGGACAGGGGATCACTGAAGCTTTCTTT,CASSRGQGITEAFF
12,NA,NA,TRBV2,TRBJ1-5,TGTGCCAGCAGTGCTAGCAATCAGCCCCAGCATTTT,CASSASNQPQHF
15,NA,TRBD1,TRBV15,TRBJ1-5,TGTGCCACCAGCACTACCAGGGGGAGCAATCAGCCCCAGCATTTT,CATSTTRGSNQPQHF
16,few,NA,TRBV5-4,TRBJ1-3,TGTGCCAGCAGCTTGATCGGGGGGCTGACTGGAAACACCATATATTTT,CASSLIGGLTGNTIYF
17,NA,TRBD2,TRBV2,TRBJ2-3,TGTGCCAGCAGGGCCGCTTTAGCGGGGGGACCCACAGATACGCAGTATTTT,CASRAALAGGPTDTQYF
15,NA,NA,TRBV9,TRBJ2-7,TGTGCCAGCAGCGTCACAGGAGGAGGATCCTACGAGCAGTACTTC,CASSVTGGGSYEQYF
14,NA,NA,TRBV4-1,TRBJ2-5,TGCGCCAGCAGCCAAACGGGACTGCAAGAGACCCAGTACTTC,CASSQTGLQETQYF
16,NA,NA,TRBV15,TRBJ2-7,TGTGCCACCAGCAGCATCAGGGGAAATACTAACTACGAGCAGTACTTC,CATSSIRGNTNYEQYF
16,NA,NA,TRBV1,TRBJ2-1,TGCACCAGCAGCCAAGTGGAGGGAAGCTCCTACAATGAGCAGTTCTTC,CTSSQVEGSSYNEQFF
13,NA,NA,TRBV7-3,TRBJ1-6,TGTGCCAGCAGCTTTGACAGTTATTCACCCCTCCACTTT,CASSFDSYSPLHF
14,NA,NA,TRBV4-1,TRBJ1-1,TGCCCCAGCAGCCAAGTAGGTGGGAACACTGAAGCTTTCTTT,CPSSQVGGNTEAFF
13,NA,NA,TRBV13,TRBJ2-1,TGTGCCAGCAGCCCCCCCGGAGGCAATGAGCAGTTCTTC,CASSPPGGNEQFF
11,once,NA,TRBV29-1,TRBJ1-4,TGCAGCGCCGAAGGGACGGAAAAACTGTTTTTT,CSAEGTEKLFF
16,NA,NA,TRBV11-2,TRBJ2-5,TGTGCCAGCAGCTTAGACCTGCGGGGTATTGAAGAGACCCAGTACTTC,CASSLDLRGIEETQYF
13,once,NA,TRBV13,TRBJ1-1,TGTGCCAGCAGCCCGGGGCGAAACACTGAAGCTTTCTTT,CASSPGRNTEAFF
15,NA,NA,TRBV4-1,TRBJ1-2,TGCGCCAGCAGCCAAGGTCCAGGGGATGTGGATGGCTACACCTTC,CASSQGPGDVDGYTF
19,NA,TRBD2,TRBV2,TRBJ2-2,TGTGCCAGCAGTCTATCCCTTCTACGGGGGGGCCGCGACACCGGGGAGCTGTTTTTT,CASSLSLLRGGRDTGELFF
12,few,NA,TRBV5-6,TRBJ2-3,TGTGCCAGCAGCTTTGGGGGCGATACGCAGTATTTT,CASSFGGDTQYF
13,NA,NA,TRBV7-9,TRBJ2-7,TGTGCCAGCACCCCGGACAACTCCTACGAGCAGTACTTC,CASTPDNSYEQYF
16,NA,TRBD2,TRBV7-9,TRBJ2-2,TGTGCCAGCAGCCCGGCGGGGGGGCCGAACACCGGGGAGCTGTTTTTT,CASSPAGGPNTGELFF
15,NA,NA,TRBV25-1,TRBJ1-1,TGTGCCAGCAGTGAATGGGGGGGTACGAACACTGAAGCTTTCTTT,CASSEWGGTNTEAFF
13,NA,NA,TRBV25-1,TRBJ1-2,TGTGCCAGTTTCTCCCGGGACCTCCGCGCCTACACCTTC,CASFSRDLRAYTF
13,NA,NA,TRBV4-1,TRBJ2-5,TGCGCCAGCAGCCAAGACACAGAGGAGACCCAGTACTTC,CASSQDTEETQYF
13,NA,NA,TRBV29-1,TRBJ1-2,TGCAGCGTTCCGGCAGGAGGGAACTATGGCTACACCTTC,CSVPAGGNYGYTF
15,NA,NA,TRBV2,TRBJ2-7,TGTGCCAGCACCGAATCCCGGGGGGCGTCCTACGAGCAGTACTTC,CASTESRGASYEQYF
15,few,NA,TRBV2,TRBJ2-6,TGTGCCAGCAGTGAATTAAACCTCTGGGCCAACGTCCTGACTTTC,CASSELNLWANVLTF
17,few,TRBD2,TRBV13,TRBJ2-7,TGTGCCAGCAGCTTGGGGGTGGTGGGACTAGCCTCCTACGAGCAGTACTTC,CASSLGVVGLASYEQYF
14,few,NA,TRBV13,TRBJ1-1,TGTGCCAGCAGCTACACAGCATGGAGGGATGAAGCTTTCTTT,CASSYTAWRDEAFF
15,NA,NA,TRBV28,TRBJ1-5,TGTGCCAGCAGCCCTGACAGTTTAAGCAATCAGCCCCAGCATTTT,CASSPDSLSNQPQHF
17,NA,NA,TRBV9,TRBJ2-2,TGTGCCAGCAGCGTAGGGATGTTGGGGCGGCGCACCGGGGAGCTGTTTTTT,CASSVGMLGRRTGELFF
14,once,TRBD1,TRBV18,TRBJ1-2,TGTGCCAGCTCCCCTGGGACAGGGTGGAATGGCTACACCTTC,CASSPGTGWNGYTF
11,once,NA,TRBV5-6,TRBJ2-1,TGTGCCAGCAGCACAGGGCTTGAGCAGTTCTTC,CASSTGLEQFF
16,NA,NA,TRBV4-1,TRBJ1-1,TGCGCCAGCAGCCATGATCCCGGGACACTGAACACTGAAGCTTTCTTT,CASSHDPGTLNTEAFF
15,once,TRBD2,TRBV30,TRBJ2-3,TGTGCCTGGAGTCCATCTAGCGGCAGCACAGATACGCAGTATTTT,CAWSPSSGSTDTQYF
13,NA,TRBD1,TRBV7-9,TRBJ1-2,TGTGCCAGCAGCCCAGGGGGTCCGGATGGCTACACCTTC,CASSPGGPDGYTF
16,NA,NA,TRBV9,TRBJ2-7,TGTGCCAGCAGCATAACTACGGGGAACTCTCTAAGGGAGCAGTACTTC,CASSITTGNSLREQYF
15,NA,TRBD1,TRBV7-9,TRBJ1-6,TGTGCCAGCAGCTTCGGGACAGAACGAATTTCACCCCTCCACTTT,CASSFGTERISPLHF
15,once,NA,TRBV7-9,TRBJ2-6,TGTGCCAGCAGCTTACGGGATTCTGGGGCCAACGTCCTGACTTTC,CASSLRDSGANVLTF
18,NA,NA,TRBV2,TRBJ1-6,TGTGCCAGCAGTGAAGCAGGCCGACGGGCGCCCTACGATTCACCCCTCCACTTT,CASSEAGRRAPYDSPLHF
12,NA,NA,TRBV14,TRBJ2-7,TGTGCCAGCAGCCAAGAAGGCTACGAGCAGTACTTC,CASSQEGYEQYF
15,once,TRBD1,TRBV9,TRBJ2-5,TGTGCCAGCAGCGTTCAGGGGACAGACCAAGAGACCCAGTACTTC,CASSVQGTDQETQYF
13,few,NA,TRBV23-1,TRBJ1-2,TGCGCCAGCGAAATCTATAGTAACTATGGCTACACCTTC,CASEIYSNYGYTF
15,NA,TRBD1,TRBV15,TRBJ1-2,TGTGCCACCAGCAGAGATCGGGACAGGGTCTATGGCTACACCTTC,CATSRDRDRVYGYTF
14,NA,TRBD1,TRBV29-1,TRBJ1-2,TGCAGCGTGGACCCCGGGACAGGGGTGAGAGGCTACACCTTC,CSVDPGTGVRGYTF
14,NA,NA,TRBV5-6,TRBJ2-5,TGTGCCAGCAGCTTGGGCTACGACCAAGAGACCCAGTACTTC,CASSLGYDQETQYF
16,NA,NA,TRBV5-6,TRBJ1-1,TGTGCCAGCAGTTTTACACTTGAAGCAAGAGACACTGAAGCTTTCTTT,CASSFTLEARDTEAFF